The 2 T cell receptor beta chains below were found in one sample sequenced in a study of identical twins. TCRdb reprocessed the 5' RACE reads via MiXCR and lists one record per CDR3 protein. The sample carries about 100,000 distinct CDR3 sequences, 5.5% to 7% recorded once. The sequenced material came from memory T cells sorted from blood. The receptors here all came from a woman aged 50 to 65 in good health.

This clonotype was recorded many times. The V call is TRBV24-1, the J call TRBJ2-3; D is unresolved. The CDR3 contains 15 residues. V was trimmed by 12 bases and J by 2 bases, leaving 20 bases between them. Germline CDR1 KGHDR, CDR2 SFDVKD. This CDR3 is CAVQDSRSYTDTQYF. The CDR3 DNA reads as TGTGCCGTCCAAGATTCCAGGTCGTACACAGATACGCAGTATTTT.

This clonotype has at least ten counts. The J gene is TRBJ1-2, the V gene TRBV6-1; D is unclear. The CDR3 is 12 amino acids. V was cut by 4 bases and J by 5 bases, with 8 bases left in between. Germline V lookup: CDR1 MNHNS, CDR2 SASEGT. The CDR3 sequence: CASSGETYGYTF. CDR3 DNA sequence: TGTGCCAGCAGTGGGGAAACATATGGCTACACCTTC.